A single sample is the source of the 26 T cell receptor beta chains below, sequenced in a study of cytomegalovirus exposure and HLA in healthy donors. A multiplex PCR was run with 60 Vbeta primers and 13 Jbeta primers. The assay was immunoSEQ multiplex PCR, and TCRdb's table has in-frame clones only and misses some. The sample shows about 220,000 clones, approximately 80% of them seen only once. What was sequenced was PBMCs. These receptors all come from a boy aged 2 to 10 in good health and CMV-seronegative.

J is TRBJ2-7 and V is TRBV29-1; D unclear. With 2 bases removed from V and 2 bases from J, the gap between germline ends came to 10 bases. CDR1 SQVTM and CDR2 ANQGSEA come from the germline V gene. There are 13 residues in the CDR3. CDR3 nucleotide sequence: TGCAGCGTTGAATGGGCAGGAACCTACGAGCAGTACTTC. Translating it yields CSVEWAGTYEQYF.

The chain combines TRBV11-3 with TRBJ2-2, with TRBD2 matching over 8 bases. J gave up 5 bases and V 5 bases, and 7 bases lay outside the gene matches. This CDR3 is 15 amino acids long. From germline, CDR1 is SGHNT and CDR2 YENEEA. CDR3 nucleotides: TGTGCCAGCAGCCCGGGGGGGGCCGGAACCGGGGAGCTGTTTTTT. Translation: CASSPGGAGTGELFF.

The chain is built from TRBV7-9 and TRBJ2-1; no reliable D call. Trimming took off 3 bases at V and 0 bases at J, with 6 bases between the two ends. Germline CDR1 and CDR2: SEHNR and FQNEAQ (reference sequence). The CDR3 covers 14 residues. CDR3: CASSLASSYNEQFF. In nucleotides, the CDR3 is TGTGCCAGCAGCTTGGCCAGCTCCTACAATGAGCAGTTCTTC.

J is TRBJ2-5 and V is TRBV6-6; a possible D gene is TRBD2 (6 bases). CDR1 and CDR2 from the germline V gene are MNHNY and SVGAGI (reference sequence). CDR3 length: 15 amino acids. V was pared by 8 bases and J by 0 bases, with 16 bases between. CDR3 protein: CASLPGRSYQETQYF. The CDR3 bases are TGTGCCAGCCTCCCTGGGAGGTCGTACCAAGAGACCCAGTACTTC.

This chain connects TRBV9 to TRBJ2-7; maybe TRBD1 (6 bases). The CDR3 is 15 amino acids. Trimming pared 0 bases from V and 3 bases from J, leaving 13 bases between. The germline V gene encodes CDR1 SGDLS and CDR2 YYNGEE. CDR3: CASSVAAGEHYEQYF. The CDR3 DNA sequence: TGTGCCAGCAGCGTAGCCGCAGGGGAGCACTACGAGCAGTACTTC. The variable domain in full, with the rest retrieved from reference TRBV9 and TRBJ2-7, is DSGVTQTPKHLITATGQRVTLRCSPRSGDLSVYWYQQSLDQGLQFLIQYYNGEERAKGNILERFSAQQFPDLHSELNLSSLELGDSALYFCASSVAAGEHYEQYFGPGTRLTVT.

This chain joins TRBV6-1 and TRBJ2-4; the match to TRBD2 covers 9 bases. Germline CDR1 is MNHNS and CDR2 is SASEGT. CDR3 size: 13 residues. Trimming removed 5 bases from V and 8 bases from J; junction bases left unmatched: 4. CDR3 in amino acids: CASSLAGRYIQYF. The CDR3 nucleotides read TGTGCCAGCAGTCTAGCGGGACGGTACATTCAGTACTTC.

V usage is TRBV7-9 and J usage is TRBJ1-1; D perhaps matches TRBD1 (6 bases). Per germline, CDR1 SEHNR and CDR2 FQNEAQ (reference sequence). The CDR3 is made up of 17 amino acids. V gave up 5 bases and J gave up 2 bases, with 21 bases separating them. The chain's CDR3 is CASSPLRGSGLNTEAFF. In DNA form, the CDR3 reads TGTGCCAGCAGCCCATTGAGGGGGTCTGGGCTCAACACTGAAGCTTTCTTT.

This clone was seen a few times. The chain employs TRBV4-1 and TRBJ2-1; 10 nucleotides line up with TRBD1. J lost 8 bases, V lost 3 bases, and 4 bases had no gene match. The V gene's germline CDR1 is MGHRA and CDR2 YSYEKL. The CDR3 is 14 residues long. Written as DNA, the CDR3 is TGCGCCAGCAGCCAGACAGGGGGCCGGGATGAGCAGTTCTTC. Translating it yields CASSQTGGRDEQFF.

This clone appeared once. This chain links TRBV27 with TRBJ1-1, with a possible D match to TRBD1 (5 bases). Trimming cost V 6 bases and J 1 base, with 15 bases left between them. The CDR3 runs to 15 residues. Looked up from germline, CDR1 is MNHEY and CDR2 is SMNVEV (reference sequence). CDR3: CASRGLGGGNTEAFF. For the CDR3, the DNA is TGTGCCAGCAGGGGGCTCGGGGGAGGGAACACTGAAGCTTTCTTT.

The chain joins TRBV7-9 to TRBJ2-7; possibly TRBD1 for D (6 bases). From germline, CDR1 is SEHNR and CDR2 FQNEAQ (reference sequence). This CDR3 spans 15 amino acids. The V end was cut by 5 bases, the J end by 4 bases, with 18 bases between. The CDR3 DNA follows: TGTGCCAGCAGCGCCCCTGGGGGCGCGTGGTACGAGCAGTACTTC. It is translated as CASSAPGGAWYEQYF.

J is TRBJ2-3 and V is TRBV30; D ambiguous. There are 12 residues in the CDR3. Germline V gene data show CDR1 as GTSNPN and CDR2 as SVGIG (reference sequence). V was cut by 0 bases and J by 4 bases, with 5 bases left in between. This chain's CDR3 is CAWSVQSDTQYF. The CDR3 nucleotides read TGTGCCTGGAGTGTACAATCAGATACGCAGTATTTT.

There are a few counts of this clone. The chain uses TRBV5-6 and TRBJ1-1, with TRBD1 identical over 9 bases. CDR1 is SGHDT and CDR2 is YYEEEE in the germline V gene. This CDR3 has 15 residues. With 4 bases clipped from V and 1 base from J, the junction kept 5 bases outside the gene matches. The CDR3 sequence: CASSPGTGKNTEAFF. In nucleotides, the CDR3 is TGTGCCAGCAGCCCGGGGACAGGGAAGAACACTGAAGCTTTCTTT.

The table lists this clone with a few counts. The chain employs TRBV7-2 and TRBJ2-7, with D possibly TRBD2 on 5 matching bases. In germline, CDR1 is SGHTA, CDR2 FQGNSA. Trimming removed 1 base from V and 2 bases from J, with 9 bases in between. CDR3 size: 14 residues. The CDR3, as DNA: TGTGCCAGCAGCTTAGGGCTAGCAGCCTACGAGCAGTACTTC. Translated: CASSLGLAAYEQYF.

The chain joins TRBV4-1 to TRBJ2-1; D ambiguous. The CDR3 extends over 16 amino acids. CDR1 and CDR2 from the germline V gene are MGHRA and YSYEKL. V lost 1 base and J lost 8, with 18 bases in between. The CDR3 bases are TGCGCCAGCAGCCAAGGCACAGTAAACCCTTTTTATGAGCAGTTCTTC. Residues: CASSQGTVNPFYEQFF.

The V gene is TRBV6-6, the J gene TRBJ1-1; no clear D gene. Trimming shortened V by 0 bases and J by 5 bases, and 16 bases separated the two germline ends. The CDR3 spans 16 residues. Germline V gene lookup returns CDR1 MNHNY and CDR2 SVGAGI (reference sequence). CDR3 coding DNA: TGTGCCAGCAGTTACTCGCCCGGGGAACTGGAGACTGAAGCTTTCTTT. This gives the protein CASSYSPGELETEAFF.

The rearrangement joins TRBV7-3 to TRBJ2-5, with D tentatively TRBD1 (5 bases). Trimming removed 5 bases from V and 4 bases from J, with 14 bases in between. The germline gives CDR1 SGHTA, CDR2 FQGTGA. There are 14 residues in the CDR3. This CDR3 is CASSPNPRGETQYF. CDR3 sequence (DNA): TGTGCCAGCAGCCCGAATCCTAGGGGAGAGACCCAGTACTTC. The full variable domain, with the rest looked up from reference TRBV7-3 and TRBJ2-5, is GAGVSQTPSNKVTEKGKYVELRCDPISGHTALYWYRQSLGQGPEFLIYFQGTGAADDSGLPNDRFFAVRPEGSVSTLKIQRTERGDSAVYLCASSPNPRGETQYFGPGTRLLVL.

The rearrangement uses TRBV6-1 and TRBJ2-1, with 9 bases aligning to TRBD2. Unmatched junction bases numbered 11, after V lost 2 bases and J lost 0 bases. The germline V gene has CDR1 MNHNS and CDR2 SASEGT. CDR3 length: 19 residues. CDR3 residues: CASSERGTSTIASYNEQFF. As DNA, the CDR3 is TGTGCCAGCAGTGAACGAGGGACTAGCACGATTGCCTCCTACAATGAGCAGTTCTTC.

The V gene is TRBV2, the J gene TRBJ1-4; the D is unclear. The CDR3 spans 14 residues. The ends were cut back, 4 bases at V and 0 bases at J, with 6 bases in the middle. Germline CDR1 SNHLY, CDR2 FYNNEI. The CDR3 is CASSVPSTNEKLFF. The CDR3 nucleotides are TGTGCCAGCAGTGTCCCCTCAACTAATGAAAAACTGTTTTTT.

This chain joins TRBV2 and TRBJ2-1, with 10 bases matching TRBD2. This CDR3 comprises 16 residues. Germline-derived CDR1 and CDR2 are SNHLY and FYNNEI. Trimming cost V 6 bases and J 2 bases; bases outside gene matches: 7. The CDR3 loop is CASRDLAGEAYNEQFF. CDR3 in DNA: TGTGCCAGCAGGGACCTAGCGGGAGAGGCCTACAATGAGCAGTTCTTC.

Worth noting for this clone: This same CDR3 is encoded by further DNA sequences in the sample. The rearrangement joins TRBV4-2 to TRBJ2-2, with D perhaps matching TRBD1 (6 bases). CDR3 length: 16 amino acids. Germline values: CDR1 LGHNA, CDR2 YNFKEQ. Trimming took off 4 bases at V and 6 bases at J, with 18 bases between the two ends. The CDR3 DNA reads as TGTGCCAGCAGCCGCCGGCAGGGGCCCCAGGCCGGGGAGCTGTTTTTT. Encoded protein: CASSRRQGPQAGELFF.

For the CDR3, the DNA is TGTGCCAGCAGTGGAAGCGGGATAAGAGCAGATACGCAGTATTTT. Protein: CASSGSGIRADTQYF. V usage is TRBV6-1 and J usage is TRBJ2-3; 7 nucleotides align to TRBD2. Germline values: CDR1 MNHNS, CDR2 SASEGT. The trim removed 4 bases at V and 4 bases at J, leaving 8 bases unmatched. The CDR3 has 15 residues.

This clone has only one observation. The chain recombines TRBV27 with TRBJ1-1, with TRBD1 matching 12 bases. J lost 4 bases, V lost 5 bases, and 8 bases had no gene match. This CDR3 contains 16 residues. The V gene's germline CDR1 is MNHEY and CDR2 SMNVEV (reference sequence). The CDR3 loop reads CASSAPGQGAGTEAFF. CDR3 nucleotides: TGTGCCAGCAGTGCCCCGGGACAGGGGGCCGGCACTGAAGCTTTCTTT.

V and J are TRBV9 and TRBJ2-1; a possible D gene is TRBD1 (6 bases). Germline-derived CDR1 and CDR2 are SGDLS and YYNGEE. With 3 bases removed from V and 2 bases from J, the gap between germline ends came to 12 bases. The CDR3 has 15 amino acids. CDR3 in DNA: TGTGCCAGCAGCGGAGGGACAACCACCTACAATGAGCAGTTCTTC. It yields the protein CASSGGTTTYNEQFF.

This chain joins TRBV7-2 and TRBJ2-1, with 7 bases aligning to TRBD2. Germline V gene lookup returns CDR1 SGHTA and CDR2 FQGNSA. The CDR3 totals 15 residues. Germline trimming cut 1 base from V and 2 bases from J; bases unmatched to any gene: 2. DNA for the CDR3: TGTGCCAGCAGCTTAGAGCGGGAAGCCTACAATGAGCAGTTCTTC. Protein sequence: CASSLEREAYNEQFF.

The rearrangement uses TRBV9 and TRBJ2-1; D perhaps matches TRBD2 (6 bases). CDR1 and CDR2 (germline): SGDLS, YYNGEE. This CDR3 is 17 amino acids long. Trimming shortened V by 0 bases and J by 6 bases, and 19 bases separated the two germline ends. The CDR3 coding sequence is TGTGCCAGCAGCGTAGGTGGGGGGAACGAGCGTCCCAATGAGCAGTTCTTC. Its protein product is CASSVGGGNERPNEQFF.

The table lists this clone with a count of one. The genes are TRBV5-1 and TRBJ2-3; 8 bases are shared with TRBD2. V was pared by 7 bases and J by 3 bases, with 10 bases of the junction left unmatched. CDR3 length equals 15 residues. Germline V gives CDR1 SGHRS, CDR2 YFSETQ. CDR3 coding DNA: TGCGCCAGCCTGTTTACTAGCGGAGGGACAGATACGCAGTATTTT. Its translation: CASLFTSGGTDTQYF.